Below are 26 T cell receptor beta chains sequenced from a single sample in a study of shared clonotypes between healthy human individuals. Generated by immunoSEQ multiplex PCR, the TCRdb table keeps only in-frame clones and is missing some. The sample includes roughly 700,000 clones, around 67% of them seen just once. The sample was memory CD4+ T cells sorted from blood. The subset is: CD45RA-negative fraction. These receptors came from a woman between 25 and 40 years old in good health.

The chain couples TRBV10-3 to TRBJ2-5; the D call may be TRBD1 or TRBD2 (5 bases each). This CDR3 contains 12 residues. Per germline, CDR1 ENHRY and CDR2 SYGVKD. V lost 11 bases and J 5 bases, leaving 15 bases between the germline ends. CDR3 DNA: TGTGCCTCCTCTTCGGGGCTGGAGACCCAGTACTTC. It is translated as CASSSGLETQYF.

The V gene is TRBV6-1, the J gene TRBJ2-5; TRBD1 might be the D (6 bases). Germline loops: CDR1 MNHNS, CDR2 SASEGT. The V gene lost 7 bases and the J gene lost 1 base, with 16 bases spanning the gap. The CDR3 is 15 residues long. This CDR3 is CASTSTGAAQETQYF. The CDR3 DNA sequence: TGTGCCAGCACCTCGACAGGAGCTGCCCAAGAGACCCAGTACTTC.

This chain joins TRBV11-2 and TRBJ2-7, with D possibly TRBD1 on 6 matching bases. Per the germline V gene, CDR1 is SGHAT and CDR2 is FQNNGV. The CDR3 is 13 amino acids. V dropped 5 bases and J dropped 6 bases, with 14 bases sitting between them. CDR3 protein: CASSRDIAREQYF. CDR3 DNA sequence: TGTGCCAGCAGCCGGGACATCGCGCGCGAGCAGTACTTC. Looking up the rest from reference TRBV11-2 and TRBJ2-7 gives the full variable domain: EAGVAQSPRYKIIEKRQSVAFWCNPISGHATLYWYQQILGQGPKLLIQFQNNGVVDDSQLPKDRFSAERLKGVDSTLKIQPAKLEDSAVYLCASSRDIAREQYFGPGTRLTVT.

This clone has a handful of counts. The sample holds other DNA sequences that translate to the same CDR3. The rearrangement joins TRBV5-1 to TRBJ2-7, with D perhaps matching TRBD1 (6 bases). Deletions cut 4 bases from V and 2 bases from J, with 10 bases between. CDR1 is SGHRS and CDR2 is YFSETQ in the germline V gene. The CDR3 extends over 13 amino acids. The CDR3 reads CASSTRGAYEQYF. In nucleotides, the CDR3 is TGCGCCAGCAGCACCAGGGGCGCCTACGAGCAGTACTTC.

The count of this clone is one. The CDR3 DNA reads as TGTGCCATCAGTGAGGGGACTAGCGGGAGTGATGAGCAGTTCTTC. Its translation is CAISEGTSGSDEQFF. The chain couples TRBV10-3 to TRBJ2-1, with 14 bases fitting TRBD2. V was pared by 2 bases and J by 8 bases, with 2 bases of the junction left unmatched. The CDR3 has 15 residues. Germline lookup yields CDR1 ENHRY and CDR2 SYGVKD.

This chain joins TRBV18 and TRBJ2-2; the D is unclear. The germline V gene has CDR1 KGHSH and CDR2 LQKENI. The CDR3 is 13 residues long. Trimming left V 0 bases short and J 4 bases short, with 3 bases between. The DNA for the CDR3 is TGTGCCAGCTCACCACCCGGCACCGGGGAGCTGTTTTTT. Translating gives CASSPPGTGELFF. The full variable domain, completed using reference TRBV18 and TRBJ2-2, is NAGVMQNPRHLVRRRGQEARLRCSPMKGHSHVYWYRQLPEEGLKFMVYLQKENIIDESGMPKERFSAEFPKEGPSILRIQQVVRGDSAAYFCASSPPGTGELFFGEGSRLTVL.

J is TRBJ2-7 and V is TRBV27; D is ambiguous. V dropped 5 bases and J dropped 0 bases, with 11 bases sitting between them. CDR1 and CDR2 (germline): MNHEY, SMNVEV (reference sequence). CDR3 length: 14 amino acids. The CDR3 sequence is CASSPHSPSYEQYF. CDR3 nucleotide sequence: TGTGCCAGCAGTCCTCACTCCCCCTCCTACGAGCAGTACTTC.

This chain uses TRBV11-2 with TRBJ2-2, with D possibly matching TRBD2 (5 bases). The CDR3 totals 15 residues. V gave up 3 bases and J gave up 1 base, with 9 bases separating them. Germline CDR1 and CDR2: SGHAT and FQNNGV. CDR3 nucleotides: TGTGCCAGCAGCTTGCCGGGAAGGAACACCGGGGAGCTGTTTTTT. Its protein is CASSLPGRNTGELFF.

A single count supports this clone. The V and J genes are TRBV7-2 and TRBJ2-3; 7 positions agree with TRBD2. V shed 6 bases, J shed 0 bases, and the junction held 6 bases outside the gene matches. Germline lookup yields CDR1 SGHTA and CDR2 FQGNSA. The CDR3 runs to 15 residues. The CDR3 reads CASRGGSVSTDTQYF. The CDR3 coding sequence is TGTGCCAGCAGAGGCGGGAGTGTGAGCACAGATACGCAGTATTTT.

The chain is built from TRBV11-2 and TRBJ2-5, with D perhaps given as TRBD1 or TRBD2 (5 bases each). Trimming pared 4 bases from V and 2 bases from J, leaving 8 bases between. This CDR3 has 13 residues. Germline V CDR1 and CDR2: SGHAT, FQNNGV. The DNA of the CDR3 is TGTGCCAGCAGCTGGGGGTATCAAGAGACCCAGTACTTC. This codes for CASSWGYQETQYF.

The chain carries TRBV5-1 and TRBJ2-1; 9 nucleotides line up with TRBD2. CDR3 length equals 17 residues. Germline V gene sequence: CDR1 SGHRS, CDR2 YFSETQ. V gave up 4 bases and J gave up 6 bases; unmatched junction bases: 14. CDR3 sequence (DNA): TGCGCCAGCAGCCCCCTTGCGGGAGGGCCCCGTGCCAATGAGCAGTTCTTC. Residues: CASSPLAGGPRANEQFF.

This clone turned up a few times. The genes are TRBV6-5 and TRBJ2-1, with 7 bases matching TRBD2. CDR1 is MNHEY and CDR2 is SVGAGI in the germline V gene. After removal of 7 bases from V and 6 bases from J, the junction contained 0 bases not matched to a gene. The CDR3 runs 11 residues. The CDR3 is CASTSGNEQFF. The CDR3 DNA reads as TGTGCCAGCACTAGCGGCAATGAGCAGTTCTTC.

Regarding this clone: A much larger clone lies a single base off, so this may be a read error. This CDR3 is also generated by other DNA sequences in the sample. CDR3 sequence (DNA): TGTGCCAGCAGCTTAGGGCAGAAAGAGACCCAGTACTTC. It codes for CASSLGQKETQYF. The V call is TRBV11-2, the J call TRBJ2-5; no firm D call. There are 13 residues in the CDR3. CDR1 SGHAT and CDR2 FQNNGV come from the germline V gene. The V end lost 1 base, the J end lost 3 bases, and 6 bases lay between the germline ends.

CDR3 amino acids: CASSLGPSGSTETQYF. DNA for the CDR3: TGCGCCAGCAGCTTAGGCCCTAGCGGGAGTACGGAGACCCAGTACTTC. This chain uses TRBV5-1 with TRBJ2-5, with 10 bases lining up with TRBD2. This CDR3 region has 16 residues. V shed 2 bases and J 5 bases; nucleotides not matched to a gene: 9. CDR1 SGHRS and CDR2 YFSETQ come from the germline V gene.

The chain combines TRBV10-3 with TRBJ1-1, with 7 bases aligning to TRBD1. V gave up 4 bases and J gave up 2 bases; unmatched junction bases: 10. CDR1 ENHRY and CDR2 SYGVKD come from the germline V gene. The CDR3 length is 16 residues. The CDR3 region is CAISGGTASQNTEAFF. CDR3 DNA: TGTGCCATCAGTGGGGGGACAGCTTCACAAAACACTGAAGCTTTCTTT.

In its sample, this clone was seen a few times. The chain joins TRBV2 to TRBJ1-2; D is uncertain. This CDR3 is 12 amino acids long. Germline loops: CDR1 SNHLY, CDR2 FYNNEI. V shed 1 base and J shed 8 bases, with 8 bases lying between them. The CDR3 DNA sequence: TGTGCCAGCAGTGAAGAGGGTTTGGGCTACACCTTC. Amino acid sequence: CASSEEGLGYTF.

Points on this clone: The sample has other DNA sequences that encode this CDR3 too. The gene calls are TRBV28 and TRBJ2-7; 7 bases agree with TRBD1. V dropped 6 bases and J dropped 6; count of bases not matched to a gene: 5. The CDR3 covers 12 residues. Germline values: CDR1 MDHEN, CDR2 SYDVKM. The CDR3 is CASRSQGLEQYF. CDR3 coding DNA: TGTGCCAGCAGGTCACAGGGGCTCGAGCAGTACTTC.

This clone was detected ten times or more. The CDR3 spells CAWSVYRVGGYTF. The CDR3 DNA reads as TGTGCCTGGAGTGTATATAGGGTTGGCGGCTACACCTTC. The chain links TRBV30 to TRBJ1-2; D is unclear. The CDR3 totals 13 residues. V was pared by 0 bases and J by 8 bases, with 13 bases between. CDR1 is GTSNPN, CDR2 SVGIG, per germline (reference sequence).

This clone occurred a few times. This rearrangement joins TRBV28 to TRBJ1-2; 7 bases agree with TRBD1. Germline V gene sequence: CDR1 MDHEN, CDR2 SYDVKM. This CDR3 comprises 12 residues. V lost 4 bases and J lost 8; bases outside the gene matches: 4. Here the CDR3 reads CASSSAGGGYTF. For the CDR3, the DNA is TGTGCCAGCAGTTCCGCAGGGGGGGGCTACACCTTC.

In this sample, this clone turned up a few times. This sequence joins TRBV28 and TRBJ1-5; D perhaps matches TRBD1 (5 bases). V lost 0 bases and J 9 bases, leaving 6 bases between the germline ends. Germline V gene lookup returns CDR1 MDHEN and CDR2 SYDVKM. This CDR3 contains 12 residues. The CDR3 DNA reads as TGTGCCAGCAGTTTATGGACAGCGCCCCAGCATTTT. Amino acids: CASSLWTAPQHF.

V usage is TRBV5-1 and J usage is TRBJ1-1; D unresolved. The V end was cut by 0 bases, the J end by 0 bases, with 6 bases between. Germline V gene lookup returns CDR1 SGHRS and CDR2 YFSETQ. This CDR3 is 14 amino acids long. DNA of the CDR3: TGCGCCAGCAGCTTGGACGGAATGAACACTGAAGCTTTCTTT. This codes for CASSLDGMNTEAFF.

This clone was found once. This could be a read error, since a much larger clone is one nucleotide away. The V and J genes are TRBV5-1 and TRBJ1-1, with D possibly being TRBD1 (6 bases). CDR3 length equals 15 residues. Trimming took 0 bases from V and 5 from J, leaving 14 bases between them. Germline V gene data show CDR1 as SGHRS and CDR2 as YFSETQ. In DNA form, the CDR3 reads TGCGCCAGCAGCTTGGCCGGGGGGCCGAGGACTGAAGCTTTCTTT. Its protein product is CASSLAGGPRTEAFF. The full variable domain, its missing parts supplied by reference TRBV5-1 and TRBJ1-1, is KAGVTQTPRYLIKTRGQQVTLSCSPISGHRSVSWYQQTPGQGLQFLFEYFSETQRNKGNFPGRFSGRQFSNSRSEMNVSTLELGDSALYLCASSLAGGPRTEAFFGQGTRLTVV.

The J gene is TRBJ2-4, the V gene TRBV18, with 8 bases identical to TRBD1. J lost 3 bases, V lost 5 bases, and 9 bases had no gene match. Germline CDR1 is KGHSH and CDR2 is LQKENI. The CDR3 sequence is 16 residues long. The CDR3 region has the DNA TGTGCCAGCTCAGAAGAGGACAGGGTATACAAAAACATTCAGTACTTC. Translating it yields CASSEEDRVYKNIQYF.

This chain uses TRBV19 with TRBJ1-4; D not resolved. Between the trimmed V and J ends, which lost 5 bases and 8 bases, there was a span of 15 bases. The germline V gene has CDR1 LNHDA and CDR2 SQIVND (reference sequence). This CDR3 comprises 14 residues. In nucleotides, the CDR3 is TGTGCCAGTAGTGCGACGCACGGAACCGAAAAACTGTTTTTT. Its translation: CASSATHGTEKLFF.

J is TRBJ2-6 and V is TRBV2; D gene unclear. The CDR3 has 14 residues. The germline gives CDR1 SNHLY, CDR2 FYNNEI. Trimming took off 6 bases at V and 1 base at J, with 7 bases between the two ends. The CDR3 protein is CASRGMSGANVLTF. The CDR3 DNA reads TGTGCCAGCAGAGGTATGTCTGGGGCCAACGTCCTGACTTTC.

This clone was detected once. The V gene is TRBV28, the J gene TRBJ2-7; D may be TRBD2 (5 bases). The CDR3 extends over 13 amino acids. CDR1 MDHEN and CDR2 SYDVKM come from the germline V gene. V dropped 6 bases and J dropped 5 bases, with 14 bases sitting between them. The CDR3 region is CASSTARRNEQYF. For the CDR3, the DNA is TGTGCCAGCAGCACCGCTAGGAGGAACGAGCAGTACTTC.